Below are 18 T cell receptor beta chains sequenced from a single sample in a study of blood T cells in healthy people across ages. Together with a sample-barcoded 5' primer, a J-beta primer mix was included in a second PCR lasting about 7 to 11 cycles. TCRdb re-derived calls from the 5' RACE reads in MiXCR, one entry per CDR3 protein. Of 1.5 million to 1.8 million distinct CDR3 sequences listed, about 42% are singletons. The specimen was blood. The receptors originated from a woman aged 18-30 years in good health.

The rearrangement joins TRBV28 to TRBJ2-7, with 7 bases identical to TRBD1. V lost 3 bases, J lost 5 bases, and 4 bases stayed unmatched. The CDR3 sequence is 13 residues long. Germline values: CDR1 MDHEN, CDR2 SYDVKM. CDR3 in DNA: TGTGCCAGCAGTTTTTTGGACAGGCACGAGCAGTACTTC. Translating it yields CASSFLDRHEQYF.

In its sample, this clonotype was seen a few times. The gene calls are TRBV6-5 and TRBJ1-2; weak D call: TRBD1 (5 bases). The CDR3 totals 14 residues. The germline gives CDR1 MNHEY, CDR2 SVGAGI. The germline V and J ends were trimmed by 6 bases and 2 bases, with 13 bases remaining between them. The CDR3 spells CASRRDSTNYGYTF. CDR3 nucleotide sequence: TGTGCCAGCAGAAGGGACTCTACGAACTATGGCTACACCTTC.

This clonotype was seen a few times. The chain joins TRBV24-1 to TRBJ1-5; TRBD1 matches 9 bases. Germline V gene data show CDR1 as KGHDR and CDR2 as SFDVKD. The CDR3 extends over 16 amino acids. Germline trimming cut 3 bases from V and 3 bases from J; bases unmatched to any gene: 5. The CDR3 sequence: CATSDPRTGANQPQHF. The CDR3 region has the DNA TGTGCCACCAGTGATCCTCGGACAGGGGCCAATCAGCCCCAGCATTTT.

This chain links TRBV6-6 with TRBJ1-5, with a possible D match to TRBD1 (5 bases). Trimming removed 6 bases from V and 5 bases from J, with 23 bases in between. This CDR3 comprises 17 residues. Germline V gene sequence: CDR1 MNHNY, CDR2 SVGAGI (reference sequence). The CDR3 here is CASRTSRDVVGYQPQHF. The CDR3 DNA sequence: TGTGCCAGCAGAACGTCCCGGGACGTGGTTGGCTATCAGCCCCAGCATTTT.

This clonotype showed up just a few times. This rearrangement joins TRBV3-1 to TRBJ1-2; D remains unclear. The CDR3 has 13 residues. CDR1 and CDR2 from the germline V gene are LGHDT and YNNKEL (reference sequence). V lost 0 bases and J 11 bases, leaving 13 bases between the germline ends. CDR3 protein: CASSQDGRLGYTF. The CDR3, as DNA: TGTGCCAGCAGCCAAGACGGCAGGCTGGGATACACCTTC.

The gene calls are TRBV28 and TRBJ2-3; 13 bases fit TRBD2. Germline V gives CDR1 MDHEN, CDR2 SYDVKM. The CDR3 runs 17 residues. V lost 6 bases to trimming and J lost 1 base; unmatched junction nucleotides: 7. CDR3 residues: CASSGTSGAVGTDTQYF. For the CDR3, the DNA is TGTGCCAGCAGCGGGACTAGCGGGGCCGTGGGCACAGATACGCAGTATTTT.

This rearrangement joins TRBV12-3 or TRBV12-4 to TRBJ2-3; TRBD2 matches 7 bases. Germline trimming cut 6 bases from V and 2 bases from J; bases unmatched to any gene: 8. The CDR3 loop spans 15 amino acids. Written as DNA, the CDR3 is TGTGCCAGCAGACAAAGCGGGGAAATCACAGATACGCAGTATTTT. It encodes CASRQSGEITDTQYF.

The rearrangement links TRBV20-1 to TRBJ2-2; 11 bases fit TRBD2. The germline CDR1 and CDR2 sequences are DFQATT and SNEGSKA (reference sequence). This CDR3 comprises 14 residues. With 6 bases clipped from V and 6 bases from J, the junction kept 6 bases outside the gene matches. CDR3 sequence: CSAIAGGRSGELFF. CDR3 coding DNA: TGCAGTGCAATAGCGGGGGGGCGGTCCGGGGAGCTGTTTTTT.

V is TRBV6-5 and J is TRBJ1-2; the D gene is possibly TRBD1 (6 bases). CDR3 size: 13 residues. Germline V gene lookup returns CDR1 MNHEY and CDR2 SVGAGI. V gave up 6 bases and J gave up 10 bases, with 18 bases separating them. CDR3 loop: CASSPQGYSDYTF. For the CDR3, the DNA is TGTGCCAGCAGCCCACAGGGTTACTCTGACTACACCTTC.

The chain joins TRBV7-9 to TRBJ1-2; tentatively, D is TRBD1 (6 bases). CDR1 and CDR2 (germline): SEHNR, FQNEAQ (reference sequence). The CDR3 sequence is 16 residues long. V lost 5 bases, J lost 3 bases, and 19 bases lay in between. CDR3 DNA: TGTGCCAGCAGCCCTACCCGGACGGGGGGCGACTATGGCTACACCTTC. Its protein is CASSPTRTGGDYGYTF.

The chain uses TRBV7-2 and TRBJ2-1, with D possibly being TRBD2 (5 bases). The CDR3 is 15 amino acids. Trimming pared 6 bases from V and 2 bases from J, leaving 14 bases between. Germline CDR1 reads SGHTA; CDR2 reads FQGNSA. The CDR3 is CASRRVLGPYNEQFF. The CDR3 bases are TGTGCCAGCAGGCGGGTTCTAGGGCCCTACAATGAGCAGTTCTTC. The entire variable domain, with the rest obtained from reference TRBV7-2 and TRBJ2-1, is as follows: GAGVSQSPSNKVTEKGKDVELRCDPISGHTALYWYRQSLGQGLEFLIYFQGNSAPDKSGLPSDRFSAERTGGSVSTLTIQRTQQEDSAVYLCASRRVLGPYNEQFFGPGTRLTVL.

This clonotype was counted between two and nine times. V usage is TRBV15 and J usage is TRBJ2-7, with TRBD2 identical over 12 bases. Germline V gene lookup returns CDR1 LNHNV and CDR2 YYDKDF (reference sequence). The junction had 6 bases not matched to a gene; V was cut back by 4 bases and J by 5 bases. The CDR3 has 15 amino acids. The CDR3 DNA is TGTGCCACCAGCAACCTAGCGGGAGGGCCCCACGAGCAGTACTTC. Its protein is CATSNLAGGPHEQYF.

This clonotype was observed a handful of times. The CDR3 reads CASSPIRPSYNSPLHF. CDR3 nucleotide sequence: TGTGCCAGCAGCCCCATTCGGCCCTCCTATAATTCACCCCTCCACTTT. The chain recombines TRBV7-2 with TRBJ1-6, with D unresolved. The CDR3 extends over 16 amino acids. V was cut by 5 bases and J by 0 bases, with 11 bases left in between. CDR1 SGHTA and CDR2 FQGNSA come from the germline V gene.

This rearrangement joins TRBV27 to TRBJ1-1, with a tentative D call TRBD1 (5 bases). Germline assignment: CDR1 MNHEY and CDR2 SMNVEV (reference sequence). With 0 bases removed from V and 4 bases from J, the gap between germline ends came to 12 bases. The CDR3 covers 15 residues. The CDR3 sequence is CASSLSMAGVTEAFF. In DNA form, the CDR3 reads TGTGCCAGCAGTTTATCGATGGCGGGGGTCACTGAAGCTTTCTTT.

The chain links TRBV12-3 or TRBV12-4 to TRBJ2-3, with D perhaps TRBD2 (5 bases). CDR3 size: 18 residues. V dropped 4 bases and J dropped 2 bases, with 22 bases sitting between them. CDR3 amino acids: CASSYNPRLARNTDTQYF. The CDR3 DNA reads TGTGCCAGCAGTTATAACCCCCGGCTAGCCAGAAACACAGATACGCAGTATTTT.

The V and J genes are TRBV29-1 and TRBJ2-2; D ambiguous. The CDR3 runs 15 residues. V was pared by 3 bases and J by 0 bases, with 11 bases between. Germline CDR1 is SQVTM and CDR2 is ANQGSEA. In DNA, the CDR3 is TGCAGCGTTGAGTCGTGGGCAACGAACACCGGGGAGCTGTTTTTT. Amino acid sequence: CSVESWATNTGELFF.

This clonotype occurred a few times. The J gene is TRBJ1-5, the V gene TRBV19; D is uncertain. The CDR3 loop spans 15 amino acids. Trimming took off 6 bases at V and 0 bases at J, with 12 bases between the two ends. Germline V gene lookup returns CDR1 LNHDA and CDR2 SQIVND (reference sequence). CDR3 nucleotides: TGTGCCAGTAGCCCACAGCTTTATAGCAATCAGCCCCAGCATTTT. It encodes CASSPQLYSNQPQHF.

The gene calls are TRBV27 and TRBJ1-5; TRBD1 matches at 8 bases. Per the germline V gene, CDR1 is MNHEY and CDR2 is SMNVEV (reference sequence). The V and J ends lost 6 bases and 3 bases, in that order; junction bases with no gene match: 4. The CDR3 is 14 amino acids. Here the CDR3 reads CASRYRGNNQPQHF. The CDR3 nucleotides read TGTGCCAGCAGGTACAGGGGGAACAATCAGCCCCAGCATTTT.